This T cell receptor beta chain was identified in a study of CD8 T cells in Susac syndrome. Broader study findings: It was acknowledged in the study that the number of individuals who were included in its TCR sequencing and HLA analysis was relatively small.

The CDR3 spans 16 residues. Trimming cost V 7 bases and J 2 bases, with 15 bases left between them. Germline assignment: CDR1 MDHEN and CDR2 SYDVKM. CD8+ and CD4+ T cells taken from blood had their TCR beta sequenced. When the RNA was reverse transcribed, random hexamers were used with an input of about 0.5 to 1 ug. TCRdb re-called the immunoSEQ multiplex PCR reads with MiXCR, one entry per CDR3 protein. The sample lists about 300,000 distinct CDR3 sequences, about 89% occurring once. With regard to this clonotype: The target antigen is unknown.

What was sequenced was CD8+ T cells from PBMCs. The receptor's source is a human donor with multiple sclerosis. The rearrangement links TRBV28 to TRBJ2-6; D might be TRBD1 (5 bases). The CDR3 reads CASISTSRAGANVLTF. CDR3 nucleotides: TGTGCCAGCATTTCTACCTCCAGGGCTGGGGCCAACGTCCTGACTTTC.